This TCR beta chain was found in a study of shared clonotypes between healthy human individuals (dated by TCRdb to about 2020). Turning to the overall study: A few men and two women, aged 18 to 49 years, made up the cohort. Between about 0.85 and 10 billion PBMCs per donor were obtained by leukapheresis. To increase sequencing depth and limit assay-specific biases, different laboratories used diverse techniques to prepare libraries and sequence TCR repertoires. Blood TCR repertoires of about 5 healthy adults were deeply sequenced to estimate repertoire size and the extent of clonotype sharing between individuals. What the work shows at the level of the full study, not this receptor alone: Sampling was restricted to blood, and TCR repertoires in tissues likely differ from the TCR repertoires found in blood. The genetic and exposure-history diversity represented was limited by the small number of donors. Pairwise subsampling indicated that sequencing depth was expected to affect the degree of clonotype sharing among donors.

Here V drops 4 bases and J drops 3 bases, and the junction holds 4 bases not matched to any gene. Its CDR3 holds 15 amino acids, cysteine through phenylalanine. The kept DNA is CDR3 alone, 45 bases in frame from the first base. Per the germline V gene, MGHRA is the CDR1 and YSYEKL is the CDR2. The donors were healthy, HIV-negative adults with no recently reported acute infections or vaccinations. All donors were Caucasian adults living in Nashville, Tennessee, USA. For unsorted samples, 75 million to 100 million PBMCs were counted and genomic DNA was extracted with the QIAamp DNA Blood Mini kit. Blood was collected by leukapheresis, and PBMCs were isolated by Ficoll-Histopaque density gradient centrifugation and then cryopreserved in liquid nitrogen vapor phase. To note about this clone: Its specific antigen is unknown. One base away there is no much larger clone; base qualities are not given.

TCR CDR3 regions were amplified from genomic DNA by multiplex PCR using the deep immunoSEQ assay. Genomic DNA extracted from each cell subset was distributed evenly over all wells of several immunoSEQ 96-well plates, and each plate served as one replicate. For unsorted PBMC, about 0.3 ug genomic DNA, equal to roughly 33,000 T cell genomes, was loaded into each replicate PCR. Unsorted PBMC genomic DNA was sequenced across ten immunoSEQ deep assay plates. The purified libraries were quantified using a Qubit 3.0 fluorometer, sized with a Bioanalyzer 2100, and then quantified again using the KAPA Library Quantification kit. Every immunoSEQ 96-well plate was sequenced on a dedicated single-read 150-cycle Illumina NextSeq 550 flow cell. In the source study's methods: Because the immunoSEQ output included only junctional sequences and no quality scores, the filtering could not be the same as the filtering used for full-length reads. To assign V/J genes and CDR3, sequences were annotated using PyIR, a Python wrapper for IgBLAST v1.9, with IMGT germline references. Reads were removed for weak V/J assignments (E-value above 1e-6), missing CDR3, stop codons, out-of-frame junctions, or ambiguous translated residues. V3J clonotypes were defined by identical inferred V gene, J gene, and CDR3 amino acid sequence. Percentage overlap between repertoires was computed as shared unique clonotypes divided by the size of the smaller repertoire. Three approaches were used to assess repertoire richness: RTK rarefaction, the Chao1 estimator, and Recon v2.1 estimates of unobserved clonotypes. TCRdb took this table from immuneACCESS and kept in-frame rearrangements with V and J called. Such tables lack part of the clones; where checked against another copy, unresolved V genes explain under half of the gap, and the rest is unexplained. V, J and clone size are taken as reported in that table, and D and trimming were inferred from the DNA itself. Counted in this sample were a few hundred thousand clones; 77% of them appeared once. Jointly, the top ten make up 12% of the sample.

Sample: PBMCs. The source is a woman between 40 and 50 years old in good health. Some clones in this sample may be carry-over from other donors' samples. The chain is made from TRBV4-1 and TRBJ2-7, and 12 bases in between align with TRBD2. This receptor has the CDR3 CASSLSTSGSYEQYF. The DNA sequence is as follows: TGCGCCAGCAGCCTGTCGACTAGCGGGAGCTACGAGCAGTACTTC.